This entry lists 20 T cell receptor beta chains sequenced from one sample in a study of T cell responses to AZD1222 COVID-19 vaccine. The method was immunoSEQ multiplex PCR; TCRdb's version includes in-frame clones alone and lacks a portion of them. This sample yields 150,000 to 200,000 clones, of which approximately 92% are seen a single time; 10% belongs to the top ten. The source was peripheral blood, collected on day 0 of AZD1222 vaccination. These TCRs come from an adult in good health.

This clone appeared a single time. V and J are TRBV18 and TRBJ1-5, with 7 bases matching TRBD1. V lost 5 bases to trimming and J lost 0 bases; unmatched junction nucleotides: 13. The CDR3 totals 18 residues. Germline V lookup: CDR1 KGHSH, CDR2 LQKENI. The CDR3 spells CASSKGTDIIYSNQPQHF. The CDR3 coding sequence is TGTGCCAGCTCAAAGGGGACAGATATTATTTATAGCAATCAGCCCCAGCATTTT. Combining the CDR3 with reference TRBV18 and TRBJ1-5 gives the whole variable domain NAGVMQNPRHLVRRRGQEARLRCSPMKGHSHVYWYRQLPEEGLKFMVYLQKENIIDESGMPKERFSAEFPKEGPSILRIQQVVRGDSAAYFCASSKGTDIIYSNQPQHFGDGTRLSIL.

The chain joins TRBV27 to TRBJ2-7; 8 bases align to TRBD1. CDR3 length equals 15 residues. Germline V gene lookup returns CDR1 MNHEY and CDR2 SMNVEV (reference sequence). V lost 5 bases and J lost 2; bases outside the gene matches: 8. DNA for the CDR3: TGTGCCAGCAGTCCTCCGACAGGGGATCCCTACGAGCAGTACTTC. It codes for CASSPPTGDPYEQYF.

The chain combines TRBV5-5 with TRBJ2-5, with 9 bases fitting TRBD1. V lost 1 base and J lost 5; bases outside the gene matches: 0. Germline CDR1 and CDR2: SGHKS and YYEKEE (reference sequence). The length of the CDR3 is 13 residues. The DNA of the CDR3 is TGTGCCAGCAGCTTGACAGGGGGCGAGACCCAGTACTTC. It specifies CASSLTGGETQYF.

The rearrangement links TRBV7-2 to TRBJ1-1; D is uncertain. The CDR3 is 13 amino acids. Trimming left V 3 bases short and J 0 bases short, with 5 bases between. From germline, CDR1 is SGHTA and CDR2 FQGNSA. The CDR3 reads CASSFHMNTEAFF. The CDR3, as DNA: TGTGCCAGCAGCTTCCACATGAACACTGAAGCTTTCTTT. The variable domain in full, completed from reference TRBV7-2 and TRBJ1-1, reads GAGVSQSPSNKVTEKGKDVELRCDPISGHTALYWYRQSLGQGLEFLIYFQGNSAPDKSGLPSDRFSAERTGGSVSTLTIQRTQQEDSAVYLCASSFHMNTEAFFGQGTRLTVV.

This clone was recorded only once. V gene TRBV7-2 combines with J gene TRBJ1-3; D possibly corresponds to TRBD1 (6 bases). CDR3 size: 15 residues. Trimming removed 3 bases at V and 0 bases at J, with 9 bases between. CDR1 and CDR2 (germline): SGHTA, FQGNSA. The CDR3 DNA reads TGTGCCAGCAGCTTCAGGGGATCCTCTGGAAACACCATATATTTT. It encodes CASSFRGSSGNTIYF.

The chain is built from TRBV9 and TRBJ2-7, with 7 bases fitting TRBD1. Germline V gene data show CDR1 as SGDLS and CDR2 as YYNGEE. V trimming: 0 bases; J trimming: 5 bases; junction bases outside the gene matches: 2. CDR3 length: 13 amino acids. The CDR3 nucleotides are TGTGCCAGCAGCGTAGGACAGGGCGACGAGCAGTACGTC. It specifies CASSVGQGDEQYV.

V and J are TRBV9 and TRBJ1-5; D is ambiguous. Trimming pared 0 bases from V and 0 bases from J, leaving 7 bases between. CDR3 length: 15 amino acids. In germline, CDR1 is SGDLS, CDR2 YYNGEE. CDR3 residues: CASSVGGDSNQPQHF. In DNA, the CDR3 is TGTGCCAGCAGCGTAGGAGGAGATAGCAATCAGCCCCAGCATTTT.

The CDR3 DNA reads as TGCGCCAGCAGCTTGGAAGGTAGGACGGCGAACACCGGGGAGCTGTTTTTT. It encodes CASSLEGRTANTGELFF. The chain links TRBV5-1 to TRBJ2-2; D is ambiguous. The germline V and J ends were trimmed by 0 bases and 0 bases, with 12 bases remaining between them. The CDR3 is 17 residues long. Germline V gene sequence: CDR1 SGHRS, CDR2 YFSETQ. The full variable domain, completed using reference TRBV5-1 and TRBJ2-2, is KAGVTQTPRYLIKTRGQQVTLSCSPISGHRSVSWYQQTPGQGLQFLFEYFSETQRNKGNFPGRFSGRQFSNSRSEMNVSTLELGDSALYLCASSLEGRTANTGELFFGEGSRLTVL.

The chain carries TRBV14 and TRBJ2-7; 7 bases are shared with TRBD1. Germline CDR1 SGHDN, CDR2 FVKESK. The V and J ends lost 5 bases and 7 bases, in that order; junction bases with no gene match: 11. The CDR3 length is 14 residues. CDR3 protein: CASSFNRGSGEQYF. The DNA of the CDR3 is TGTGCCAGCAGCTTTAACAGGGGATCGGGGGAGCAGTACTTC.

The rearrangement uses TRBV12-3 or TRBV12-4 and TRBJ2-3, with D perhaps TRBD2 (5 bases). CDR3 length: 12 residues. With 6 bases removed from V and 7 bases from J, the gap between germline ends came to 11 bases. The CDR3 sequence is CASRPDGNTQYF. The CDR3 DNA sequence: TGTGCCAGCAGACCGGACGGGAATACGCAGTATTTT.

The V call is TRBV25-1, the J call TRBJ2-3, with TRBD1 matching over 8 bases. Germline loops: CDR1 MGHDK, CDR2 SYGVNS. V trimming: 2 bases; J trimming: 0 bases; junction bases outside the gene matches: 10. The CDR3 has 18 amino acids. The CDR3 nucleotides are TGTGCCAGCAGTGAACCCGAGGGGGACAGGTGGAGCACAGATACGCAGTATTTT. Translating it yields CASSEPEGDRWSTDTQYF. The full variable domain, in which reference TRBV25-1 and TRBJ2-3 provide the parts outside the CDR3, is EADIYQTPRYLVIGTGKKITLECSQTMGHDKMYWYQQDPGMELHLIHYSYGVNSTEKGDLSSESTVSRIRTEHFPLTLESARPSHTSQYLCASSEPEGDRWSTDTQYFGPGTRLTVL.

The chain has TRBV25-1 and TRBJ1-3; a weak D match, TRBD1 (5 bases). The germline V gene has CDR1 MGHDK and CDR2 SYGVNS. The CDR3 is 15 amino acids. The V end was cut by 3 bases, the J end by 5 bases, with 14 bases between. The CDR3 region is CASSEGGMGRNTIYF. CDR3 bases: TGTGCCAGCAGTGAGGGGGGGATGGGTAGAAACACCATATATTTT.

This clone was detected only a few times. The chain recombines TRBV4-1 with TRBJ1-5; a possible D gene is TRBD1 (6 bases). Germline CDR1 is MGHRA and CDR2 is YSYEKL. The length of the CDR3 is 16 residues. Trimming left V 1 base short and J 5 bases short, with 15 bases between. This CDR3 reads CASSQVGQLGYQPQHF. In nucleotides, the CDR3 is TGCGCCAGCAGCCAAGTCGGACAGCTAGGGTATCAGCCCCAGCATTTT.

The chain has TRBV9 and TRBJ1-1; 10 bases are shared with TRBD1. Losses at the gene ends were 4 bases for V and 7 bases for J; bases not matched to a gene: 4. Germline V gives CDR1 SGDLS, CDR2 YYNGEE. The CDR3 runs 13 residues. CDR3 sequence: CASSTGTGVEAFF. As DNA, the CDR3 is TGTGCCAGCAGCACCGGGACAGGGGTTGAAGCTTTCTTT.

The chain couples TRBV5-8 to TRBJ2-3; 7 nucleotides agree with TRBD2. J lost 1 base, V lost 2 bases, and 10 bases had no gene match. This CDR3 is built from 17 residues. Germline lookup yields CDR1 SGHTS and CDR2 YDEGEE. CDR3 nucleotides: TGTGCCAGCAGCTTCTCGGGACTAATTAGCGGCACAGATACGCAGTATTTT. Translated: CASSFSGLISGTDTQYF. The full variable domain, completed using reference TRBV5-8 and TRBJ2-3, is EAGVTQSPTHLIKTRGQQATLRCSPISGHTSVYWYQQALGLGLQFLLWYDEGEERNRGNFPPRFSGRQFPNYSSELNVNALELEDSALYLCASSFSGLISGTDTQYFGPGTRLTVL.

V usage is TRBV9 and J usage is TRBJ2-3; 8 nucleotides align to TRBD2. The CDR3 has 15 residues. Germline CDR1 SGDLS, CDR2 YYNGEE. V trimming: 4 bases; J trimming: 3 bases; junction bases outside the gene matches: 7. This chain's CDR3 is CASSSTGGLTDTQYF. The CDR3 nucleotides are TGTGCCAGCAGCTCAACGGGGGGGCTAACAGATACGCAGTATTTT.

The chain is built from TRBV14 and TRBJ1-4; D unclear. This CDR3 has 15 amino acids. The V end lost 0 bases, the J end lost 1 base, and 6 bases lay between the germline ends. The germline V gene has CDR1 SGHDN and CDR2 FVKESK. In DNA, the CDR3 is TGTGCCAGCAGCCAAGAATTTCGAACTAATGAAAAACTGTTTTTT. Translating it yields CASSQEFRTNEKLFF.

A word on this clone: The same CDR3 arises from other DNA sequences in this sample as well. V and J are TRBV7-9 and TRBJ1-1, with D uncertain. Germline lookup yields CDR1 SEHNR and CDR2 FQNEAQ (reference sequence). There are 12 residues in the CDR3. The V gene lost 4 bases and the J gene lost 4 bases, with 7 bases spanning the gap. CDR3 loop: CASSSRGTEAFF. The DNA for the CDR3 is TGTGCCAGCAGCTCCCGGGGCACTGAAGCTTTCTTT.

This CDR3 reads CASSPDFQGYGYTF. The CDR3 nucleotides read TGTGCCAGCTCGCCGGACTTTCAGGGTTATGGCTACACCTTC. V is TRBV18 and J is TRBJ1-2, with TRBD1 as a possible D gene (5 bases). The ends were cut back, 6 bases at V and 5 bases at J, with 16 bases in the middle. The CDR3 totals 14 residues. Germline V gene data show CDR1 as KGHSH and CDR2 as LQKENI.

The rearrangement links TRBV6-2 or TRBV6-3 to TRBJ1-5, with D maybe TRBD1 (5 bases). The germline V and J ends were trimmed by 5 bases and 5 bases, with 7 bases remaining between them. The length of the CDR3 is 12 residues. Germline V gives CDR1 MNHEY, CDR2 SVGEGT. CDR3: CASSQTDQPQHF. The CDR3, as DNA: TGTGCCAGCAGTCAGACAGATCAGCCCCAGCATTTT.